The 21 T cell receptor beta chains given below trace back to one sample, sequenced in a study of control samples from healthy donors and cancer patients. Produced via immunoSEQ multiplex PCR; TCRdb's table is partial and in-frame only. This sample yields under 200,000 clones, of which roughly nine tenths are seen a single time; approximately 1.6% belongs to the top ten. The sequenced material came from blood. The receptors originated from a woman in her 30s in good health.

The V and J genes are TRBV21-1 and TRBJ1-5; the DNA was not compared with TRBD1, the D call given in the table. TRBV21-1 is labeled a pseudogene. The CDR3 runs to 19 residues. Here the CDR3 reads CASSKIWRQGRIGNQPQHF. In nucleotides, the CDR3 is TGTGCCAGCAGCAAAATATGGAGACAGGGAAGGATTGGCAATCAGCCCCAGCATTTT.

In this sample, this clone turned up once. V is TRBV14 and J is TRBJ2-3, with TRBD2 identical over 7 bases. Germline-derived CDR1 and CDR2 are SGHDN and FVKESK. J gave up 4 bases and V 4 bases, and 8 bases lay outside the gene matches. This CDR3 region has 15 residues. The CDR3 nucleotides are TGTGCCAGCAGCCGGGACGGGAGGACGGCAGATACGCAGTATTTT. It is translated as CASSRDGRTADTQYF. Full variable domain (outside the CDR3, taken from reference TRBV14 and TRBJ2-3): EAGVTQFPSHSVIEKGQTVTLRCDPISGHDNLYWYRRVMGKEIKFLLHFVKESKQDESGMPNNRFLAERTGGTYSTLKVQPAELEDSGVYFCASSRDGRTADTQYFGPGTRLTVL.

The V and J genes are TRBV9 and TRBJ1-6, with 7 bases identical to TRBD1. Germline CDR1 reads SGDLS; CDR2 reads YYNGEE. The CDR3 loop spans 14 amino acids. J gave up 7 bases and V 3 bases, and 4 bases lay outside the gene matches. The CDR3 sequence is CASSDRGGNSPLHF. CDR3 nucleotides: TGTGCCAGCAGCGACAGGGGTGGGAATTCACCCCTCCACTTT.

The rearrangement joins TRBV12-3 or TRBV12-4 to TRBJ2-5; the D is unclear. This CDR3 spans 11 amino acids. Trimming stripped 5 bases from V and 1 base from J, with 2 bases between. The CDR3 nucleotides read TGTGCCAGCAGTCCCCAAGAGACCCAGTACTTC. It is translated as CASSPQETQYF.

The chain couples TRBV7-2 to TRBJ1-2; no definite D call. V shed 2 bases and J shed 4 bases, with 11 bases lying between them. The CDR3 is made up of 14 amino acids. CDR1 and CDR2 from the germline V gene are SGHTA and FQGNSA. The CDR3, as DNA: TGTGCCAGCAGCTTACGACAACCACTCTATGGCTACACCTTC. Its translation: CASSLRQPLYGYTF.

The V and J genes are TRBV30 and TRBJ2-1, with 10 bases fitting TRBD2. CDR3 length equals 14 residues. Looked up from germline, CDR1 is GTSNPN and CDR2 is SVGIG (reference sequence). After removal of 3 bases from V and 1 base from J, the junction contained 0 bases not matched to a gene. The CDR3: CAWRLAGSYNEQFF. Written as DNA, the CDR3 is TGTGCCTGGAGACTAGCGGGGTCCTACAATGAGCAGTTCTTC.

This chain connects TRBV6-5 to TRBJ2-4; 7 bases agree with TRBD1. The CDR3 totals 15 residues. V lost 8 bases to trimming and J lost 0 bases; unmatched junction nucleotides: 7. Germline V gene lookup returns CDR1 MNHEY and CDR2 SVGAGI. The DNA for the CDR3 is TGTGCCAGCCGACAGGGAGCTATAGCCAAAAACATTCAGTACTTC. It yields the protein CASRQGAIAKNIQYF.

The V gene is TRBV7-3, the J gene TRBJ2-5; 8 positions agree with TRBD1. With 5 bases clipped from V and 2 bases from J, the junction kept 4 bases outside the gene matches. This CDR3 region has 14 residues. The germline V gene has CDR1 SGHTA and CDR2 FQGTGA. The CDR3 region is CASSVTGAQETQYF. CDR3 nucleotide sequence: TGTGCCAGCAGCGTGACAGGGGCGCAAGAGACCCAGTACTTC. The complete variable domain, with remaining parts taken from reference TRBV7-3 and TRBJ2-5, reads GAGVSQTPSNKVTEKGKYVELRCDPISGHTALYWYRQSLGQGPEFLIYFQGTGAADDSGLPNDRFFAVRPEGSVSTLKIQRTERGDSAVYLCASSVTGAQETQYFGPGTRLLVL.

The V and J genes are TRBV9 and TRBJ2-1; 11 nucleotides align to TRBD2. With 4 bases clipped from V and 2 bases from J, the junction kept 2 bases outside the gene matches. Germline-derived CDR1 and CDR2 are SGDLS and YYNGEE. The CDR3 runs 15 residues. The CDR3 DNA is TGTGCCAGCAGCAATAGCGGGGGGGCCTACAATGAGCAGTTCTTC. It yields the protein CASSNSGGAYNEQFF.

V gene TRBV12-3 or TRBV12-4 combines with J gene TRBJ2-3; D is perhaps TRBD1 or TRBD2 (5 bases each). The CDR3 totals 13 residues. The V and J ends lost 5 bases and 0 bases respectively, with 6 bases between them. CDR3 residues: CASSGDSTDTQYF. CDR3 sequence (DNA): TGTGCCAGCAGTGGGGACAGCACAGATACGCAGTATTTT.

The chain employs TRBV6-2 or TRBV6-3 and TRBJ2-7; TRBD2 agrees at 12 bases. Germline lookup yields CDR1 MNHEY and CDR2 SVGEGT. V trimming: 5 bases; J trimming: 4 bases; junction bases outside the gene matches: 6. The CDR3 contains 15 residues. The chain's CDR3 is CASSDPSGRGYEQYF. CDR3 coding DNA: TGTGCCAGCAGTGACCCTAGCGGGAGGGGGTACGAGCAGTACTTC.

V usage is TRBV6-1 and J usage is TRBJ2-1, with 7 bases that match TRBD2. Germline V gene data show CDR1 as MNHNS and CDR2 as SASEGT. The CDR3 covers 16 residues. Trimming at V came to 1 base and at J to 7 bases, leaving 10 bases not matched to a gene. The CDR3 reads CASSEGLGGRGNEQFF. Written as DNA, the CDR3 is TGTGCCAGCAGTGAAGGTCTGGGAGGGAGGGGAAATGAGCAGTTCTTC.

The gene calls are TRBV4-1 and TRBJ2-2; D may be TRBD1 (6 bases). V dropped 3 bases and J dropped 7 bases, with 15 bases sitting between them. This CDR3 has 15 amino acids. Per germline, CDR1 MGHRA and CDR2 YSYEKL. DNA for the CDR3: TGCGCCAGCAGCCAGGGGCAGGGGCTGGTCGGGGAGCTGTTTTTT. It yields the protein CASSQGQGLVGELFF.

The chain combines TRBV21-1 with TRBJ1-5. TRBV21-1 is labeled a pseudogene. The CDR3 covers 16 residues. CDR3 nucleotides: TGTGCCAGCAGCAAACGGCGGGGGGTTAACAATCAGCCCCAGCATTTT. Amino acid sequence: CASSKRRGVNNQPQHF.

Here the CDR3 reads CASSLNSLQETQYF. In DNA, the CDR3 is TGTGCCAGCAGCTTAAACAGCCTCCAAGAGACCCAGTACTTC. This chain connects TRBV7-9 to TRBJ2-5, with D uncertain. In germline, CDR1 is SEHNR, CDR2 FQNEAQ (reference sequence). The CDR3 extends over 14 amino acids. Between the trimmed V and J ends, which lost 2 bases and 1 base, there was a span of 8 bases.

The chain has TRBV6-5 and TRBJ2-5; TRBD1 matches 11 bases. This CDR3 spans 15 amino acids. Germline CDR1 reads MNHEY; CDR2 reads SVGAGI. The trim removed 0 bases at V and 5 bases at J, leaving 2 bases unmatched. The CDR3 DNA sequence: TGTGCCAGCAGTTACTCGGACAGGGGGCAGGAGACCCAGTACTTC. It encodes CASSYSDRGQETQYF.

The chain is built from TRBV19 and TRBJ1-2; tentative D call: TRBD1 (5 bases). The germline CDR1 and CDR2 sequences are LNHDA and SQIVND (reference sequence). This CDR3 has 14 amino acids. Trimming removed 3 bases from V and 8 bases from J, with 16 bases in between. The CDR3 here is CASSILGREAGYTF. CDR3 nucleotides: TGTGCCAGTAGTATTCTGGGCAGGGAGGCGGGCTACACCTTC. The full variable domain, rest sourced from reference TRBV19 and TRBJ1-2, is DGGITQSPKYLFRKEGQNVTLSCEQNLNHDAMYWYRQDPGQGLRLIYYSQIVNDFQKGDIAEGYSVSREKKESFPLTVTSAQKNPTAFYLCASSILGREAGYTFGSGTRLTVV.

V gene TRBV24-1 combines with J gene TRBJ2-1, with TRBD2 matching 9 bases. CDR3 length: 14 residues. Germline trimming cut 4 bases from V and 8 bases from J; bases unmatched to any gene: 5. Germline loops: CDR1 KGHDR, CDR2 SFDVKD. CDR3 sequence (DNA): TGTGCCACCAGTGAAGCGGGAGGTTCGGATGAGCAGTTCTTC. Translation gives CATSEAGGSDEQFF.

V usage is TRBV2 and J usage is TRBJ1-5; D may be TRBD1 (6 bases). Trimming stripped 4 bases from V and 7 bases from J, with 17 bases between. CDR3 length: 15 residues. Germline V CDR1 and CDR2: SNHLY, FYNNEI. CDR3 sequence reads: CASSGERGLGQPQHF. The CDR3 coding sequence is TGTGCCAGCAGTGGGGAGAGGGGGTTAGGGCAGCCCCAGCATTTT.

The chain combines TRBV4-2 with TRBJ2-2; D gene uncertain. There are 15 residues in the CDR3. Trimming removed 1 base at V and 3 bases at J, with 9 bases between. Germline CDR1 reads LGHNA; CDR2 reads YNFKEQ. CDR3 DNA: TGTGCCAGCAGCCAAGGTTCGCAGTACACCGGGGAGCTGTTTTTT. It translates to CASSQGSQYTGELFF.

Details on this clone: This sample also contains other DNA sequences that code for the same CDR3. V usage is TRBV5-1 and J usage is TRBJ2-5, with D hard to call. The CDR3 loop spans 14 amino acids. CDR1 is SGHRS, CDR2 YFSETQ, per germline. V was clipped by 4 bases and J by 1 base, with 11 bases between them. The CDR3 DNA sequence: TGCGCCAGCAGCGACCGACACCCCCAAGAGACCCAGTACTTC. This translates into CASSDRHPQETQYF. The complete variable domain, with remaining parts taken from reference TRBV5-1 and TRBJ2-5, reads KAGVTQTPRYLIKTRGQQVTLSCSPISGHRSVSWYQQTPGQGLQFLFEYFSETQRNKGNFPGRFSGRQFSNSRSEMNVSTLELGDSALYLCASSDRHPQETQYFGPGTRLLVL.